Each of the 5 T cell receptor beta chains below was sequenced from the same sample in a study of response to subunit inactivated influenza vaccine. Each CDR3 protein is one row after TCRdb ran MiXCR on the RT-PCR reads. The sample lists approximately 250,000 distinct CDR3 sequences; 12% were seen once. The sequencing used non-naive T cells sorted from PBMCs, collected 14 days before vaccination. These receptors originate from a man in his fifties who received an inactivated influenza vaccine.

This clonotype showed up many times. The rearrangement uses TRBV7-2 and TRBJ2-1; TRBD1 is a possible D gene (5 bases). Trimming took off 2 bases at V and 0 bases at J, with 11 bases between the two ends. Germline values: CDR1 SGHTA, CDR2 FQGNSA. This CDR3 spans 16 amino acids. The CDR3 DNA is TGTGCCAGCAGCTTATGGGGCTGGAGCTCCTACAATGAGCAGTTCTTC. Translating gives CASSLWGWSSYNEQFF.

This clonotype has ten or more counts. The chain is built from TRBV18 and TRBJ2-3; 10 bases are shared with TRBD2. The CDR3 is 17 amino acids. CDR1 and CDR2 (germline): KGHSH, LQKENI. V shed 0 bases, J shed 1 base, and the junction held 4 bases outside the gene matches. The CDR3, as DNA: TGTGCCAGCTCACCACCAGGGCTAGCGGGAGGCACAGATACGCAGTATTTT. This sequence encodes CASSPPGLAGGTDTQYF.

This clonotype was detected only a few times. The V call is TRBV11-2, the J call TRBJ2-1; D assignment may be TRBD1 or TRBD2 (6 bases each). This CDR3 is built from 16 residues. Germline V CDR1 and CDR2: SGHAT, FQNNGV. V was trimmed by 3 bases and J by 7 bases, leaving 19 bases between them. In DNA, the CDR3 is TGTGCCAGCAGCTTGAGGGGGGCAGGGGCCGGGAATGAGCAGTTCTTC. As protein: CASSLRGAGAGNEQFF.

This clonotype was detected ten times or more. The rearrangement uses TRBV5-1 and TRBJ1-1, with TRBD1 as a possible D gene (6 bases). The CDR3 extends over 15 amino acids. Trimming removed 4 bases from V and 1 base from J, with 14 bases in between. Looked up from germline, CDR1 is SGHRS and CDR2 is YFSETQ. CDR3 nucleotides: TGCGCCAGCAGCCTCTCCGGACAGACGAACACTGAAGCTTTCTTT. The encoded protein is CASSLSGQTNTEAFF.

In this sample, this clonotype turned up many times. This sequence joins TRBV5-1 and TRBJ2-3; the D gene is possibly TRBD1 (6 bases). The CDR3 totals 15 residues. Germline lookup yields CDR1 SGHRS and CDR2 YFSETQ. The ends were cut back, 3 bases at V and 6 bases at J, with 17 bases in the middle. The CDR3 DNA reads as TGCGCCAGCAGCTCGACCCAGGGGCTTTGGGATACGCAGTATTTT. It is translated as CASSSTQGLWDTQYF.